The sequence of this T cell receptor (beta chain) was determined in a study of T cell changes during pregnancy in multiple sclerosis. This table comes from immunoSEQ multiplex PCR, and its TCRdb copy is limited to in-frame clones, with some not included. Found here are 100,000 or so clones, approximately 93% of them singletons; the top ten hold 1.5% to 2%. This CDR3 is 14 amino acids long. Germline trimming cut 1 base from V and 6 bases from J; bases unmatched to any gene: 4. Germline CDR1 and CDR2: MNHNS and SASEGT. The receptor was derived from a female donor in good health, enrolled as a control in a pregnancy study. The source was peripheral blood, collected after pregnancy. The chain has TRBV6-1 and TRBJ2-7, with 9 bases fitting TRBD1. The CDR3: CASSEGTGELEQYF. In DNA, the CDR3 is TGTGCCAGCAGTGAAGGGACAGGGGAGCTCGAGCAGTACTTC.